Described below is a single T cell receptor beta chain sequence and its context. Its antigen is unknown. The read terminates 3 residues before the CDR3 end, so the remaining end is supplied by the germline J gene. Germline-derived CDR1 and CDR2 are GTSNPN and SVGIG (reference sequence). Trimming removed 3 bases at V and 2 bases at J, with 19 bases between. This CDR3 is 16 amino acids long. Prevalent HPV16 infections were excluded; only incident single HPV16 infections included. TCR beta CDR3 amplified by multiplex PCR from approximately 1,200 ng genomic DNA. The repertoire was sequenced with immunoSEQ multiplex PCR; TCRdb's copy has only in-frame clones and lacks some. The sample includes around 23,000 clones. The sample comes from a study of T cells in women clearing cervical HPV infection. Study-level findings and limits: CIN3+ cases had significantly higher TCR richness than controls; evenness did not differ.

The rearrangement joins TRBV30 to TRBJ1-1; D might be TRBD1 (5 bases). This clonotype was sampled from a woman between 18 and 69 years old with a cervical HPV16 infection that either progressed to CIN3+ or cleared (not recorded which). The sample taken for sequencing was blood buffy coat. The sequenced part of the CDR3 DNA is TGTGCCTGGAGAATTGTTAGGGGACTTTTAAACACTGAA. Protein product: CAWRIVRGLLNTE. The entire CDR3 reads CAWRIVRGLLNTEAFF.